This entry lists 20 T cell receptor beta chains sequenced from one sample in a study of OX40 agonist ivuxolimab in advanced cancers. Data came from immunoSEQ multiplex PCR; TCRdb stores just in-frame clones and leaves some out. The sample shows about 76,000 clones, approximately 85% of them seen only once. The material sequenced was CD4+ or CD8+ T cells sorted from blood, taken in a trial of the OX40 agonist ivuxolimab. The receptors were sampled from an adult with an advanced solid tumor such as melanoma, head and neck, liver or kidney cancer.

The chain uses TRBV18 and TRBJ1-3, with 9 bases aligning to TRBD1. This CDR3 is 19 amino acids long. Trimming at V came to 3 bases and at J to 0 bases, leaving 12 bases not matched to a gene. The germline V gene has CDR1 KGHSH and CDR2 LQKENI. The DNA of the CDR3 is TGTGCCAGCTCACCGAAGGGCGGACAGGGGACTCACTCTGGAAACACCATATATTTT. Its protein is CASSPKGGQGTHSGNTIYF. Using reference TRBV18 and TRBJ1-3 for the parts outside the CDR3, the full variable domain is NAGVMQNPRHLVRRRGQEARLRCSPMKGHSHVYWYRQLPEEGLKFMVYLQKENIIDESGMPKERFSAEFPKEGPSILRIQQVVRGDSAAYFCASSPKGGQGTHSGNTIYFGEGSWLTVV.

The table lists this clone with a few counts. This chain uses TRBV6-1 with TRBJ2-7; D could derive from TRBD1 or TRBD2 (5 bases each). The CDR3 spans 12 residues. Trimming removed 4 bases at V and 3 bases at J, with 7 bases between. CDR1 MNHNS and CDR2 SASEGT come from the germline V gene. The CDR3 sequence: CASSGGNYEQYF. CDR3 bases: TGTGCCAGCAGTGGGGGGAACTACGAGCAGTACTTC.

The chain combines TRBV6-5 with TRBJ2-7, with a weak D call TRBD2 (6 bases). The germline CDR1 and CDR2 sequences are MNHEY and SVGAGI. V lost 7 bases and J 3 bases, leaving 13 bases between the germline ends. CDR3 length: 13 residues. The CDR3 DNA follows: TGTGCCAGCACTCCCACTAGCAGCTACGAGCAGTACTTC. This sequence encodes CASTPTSSYEQYF.

V is TRBV10-3 and J is TRBJ2-5; tentatively, D is TRBD2 (6 bases). The DNA end lines up better with TRBJ2-7; the J call may be wrong. The CDR3 consists of 15 residues. CDR1 is ENHRY, CDR2 SYGVKD, per germline. CDR3 nucleotides: TGTGCCATCAGTGAGGTAGCGGAGAGCTCCTACGAGCAGTACTTC. Its protein product is CAISEVAESSYEQYF.

V gene TRBV10-3 combines with J gene TRBJ1-5, with D uncertain. Germline CDR1 is ENHRY and CDR2 is SYGVKD. V was clipped by 2 bases and J by 1 base, with 0 bases between them. This CDR3 has 12 residues. The CDR3 DNA follows: TGTGCCATCAGTGAGAGCAATCAGCCCCAGCATTTT. It translates to CAISESNQPQHF.

V is TRBV29-1 and J is TRBJ1-2; 8 nucleotides align to TRBD1. Germline CDR1 is SQVTM and CDR2 is ANQGSEA. This CDR3 has 14 amino acids. With 2 bases clipped from V and 7 bases from J, the junction kept 9 bases outside the gene matches. The CDR3 reads CSVERTGWGGGYTF. The CDR3 DNA reads as TGCAGCGTTGAACGGACAGGGTGGGGCGGTGGCTACACCTTC.

The rearrangement uses TRBV10-3 and TRBJ2-7; 9 nucleotides align to TRBD2. The CDR3 sequence is 17 residues long. J gave up 0 bases and V 2 bases, and 8 bases lay outside the gene matches. Germline V gene sequence: CDR1 ENHRY, CDR2 SYGVKD. CDR3 sequence (DNA): TGTGCCATCAGTGAGGGACTAGCGAGGAGGAGCTCCTACGAGCAGTACTTC. Amino acid sequence: CAISEGLARRSSYEQYF.

The chain employs TRBV5-6 and TRBJ2-2; 8 nucleotides line up with TRBD1. Germline V gene sequence: CDR1 SGHDT, CDR2 YYEEEE. This CDR3 region has 13 residues. The ends lost 6 bases at V and 5 bases at J; junction bases unmatched: 3. This CDR3 reads CASNQGATGELFF. Here the CDR3 DNA reads TGTGCCAGCAATCAGGGGGCGACCGGGGAGCTGTTTTTT. The variable domain in full, completed from reference TRBV5-6 and TRBJ2-2, reads DAGVTQSPTHLIKTRGQQVTLRCSPKSGHDTVSWYQQALGQGPQFIFQYYEEEERQRGNFPDRFSGHQFPNYSSELNVNALLLGDSALYLCASNQGATGELFFGEGSRLTVL.

This clone was counted a single time. The chain combines TRBV19 with TRBJ1-1; D perhaps matches TRBD1 (6 bases). The germline V gene has CDR1 LNHDA and CDR2 SQIVND (reference sequence). V was pared by 6 bases and J by 5 bases, with 13 bases between. This CDR3 is 13 amino acids long. The CDR3 sequence: CASRSHRATEAFF. The CDR3 nucleotides are TGTGCCAGTAGATCCCACAGGGCGACTGAAGCTTTCTTT.

V is TRBV5-6 and J is TRBJ1-6; D uncertain. The ends were cut back, 4 bases at V and 7 bases at J, with 12 bases in the middle. The CDR3 is 14 residues long. Per the germline V gene, CDR1 is SGHDT and CDR2 is YYEEEE. CDR3 protein: CASSHLEPNSPLHF. DNA of the CDR3: TGTGCCAGCAGCCACCTTGAGCCCAATTCACCCCTCCACTTT. The variable domain in full, completed from reference TRBV5-6 and TRBJ1-6, reads DAGVTQSPTHLIKTRGQQVTLRCSPKSGHDTVSWYQQALGQGPQFIFQYYEEEERQRGNFPDRFSGHQFPNYSSELNVNALLLGDSALYLCASSHLEPNSPLHFGNGTRLTVT.

This chain joins TRBV15 and TRBJ2-7; 9 bases are shared with TRBD1. Germline V gene sequence: CDR1 LNHNV, CDR2 YYDKDF (reference sequence). The ends lost 2 bases at V and 2 bases at J; junction bases unmatched: 7. The CDR3 extends over 16 amino acids. For the CDR3, the DNA is TGTGCCACCAGCAGAACGGGACAGGGCGAGACCTACGAGCAGTACTTC. Translated: CATSRTGQGETYEQYF.

The chain couples TRBV5-6 to TRBJ1-4; TRBD1 is a possible D gene (5 bases). The germline V and J ends were trimmed by 0 bases and 7 bases, with 16 bases remaining between them. CDR1 and CDR2 from the germline V gene are SGHDT and YYEEEE. This CDR3 is built from 16 residues. CDR3 loop: CASSLGTIIRSEKLFF. DNA of the CDR3: TGTGCCAGCAGCTTGGGGACAATAATAAGAAGTGAAAAACTGTTTTTT.

V gene TRBV23-1 combines with J gene TRBJ1-3; D is ambiguous. TRBV23-1 is annotated as an ORF whose role is uncertain. This CDR3 has 14 amino acids. With 3 bases removed from V and 0 bases from J, the gap between germline ends came to 6 bases. This CDR3 reads CASSHAPSGNTIYF. The CDR3 region has the DNA TGCGCCAGCAGTCACGCCCCCTCTGGAAACACCATATATTTT.

This rearrangement joins TRBV5-1 to TRBJ2-7; TRBD1 matches 8 bases. The ends lost 4 bases at V and 3 bases at J; junction bases unmatched: 6. The V gene's germline CDR1 is SGHRS and CDR2 YFSETQ. The CDR3 has 14 amino acids. The CDR3 DNA reads TGCGCCAGCAGCCCTGCCGGGACAGGCTACGAGCAGTACTTC. Amino acids: CASSPAGTGYEQYF.

This clone was seen more than once but under ten times. The CDR3 sequence: CASTQGATEAFF. The CDR3 DNA follows: TGTGCCAGCACCCAGGGTGCCACTGAAGCTTTCTTT. This rearrangement joins TRBV18 to TRBJ1-1, with a possible D match to TRBD1 (5 bases). The CDR3 loop spans 12 amino acids. Trimming pared 8 bases from V and 4 bases from J, leaving 11 bases between. From germline, CDR1 is KGHSH and CDR2 LQKENI.

The V gene is TRBV7-9, the J gene TRBJ2-3; D is possibly TRBD1 or TRBD2 (5 bases each). CDR3 length equals 14 residues. In germline, CDR1 is SEHNR, CDR2 FQNEAQ (reference sequence). V was cut by 2 bases and J by 6 bases, with 12 bases left in between. Written as DNA, the CDR3 is TGTGCCAGCAGCTTAATGGGGCGCGGGGATACGCAGTATTTT. Encoded protein: CASSLMGRGDTQYF.

This clone was picked up a small number of times. CDR3 DNA: TGTGCCAGCAGTTCCGCCCGTGGCTCTGGAAACACCATATATTTT. Its translation is CASSSARGSGNTIYF. The V and J genes are TRBV6-5 and TRBJ1-3; no clear D. CDR1 is MNHEY and CDR2 is SVGAGI in the germline V gene. V lost 4 bases to trimming and J lost 0 bases, with 10 bases between them. The CDR3 runs to 15 residues.

The V call is TRBV5-8, the J call TRBJ2-1; 11 nucleotides agree with TRBD2. V lost 5 bases and J lost 8; bases outside the gene matches: 6. Germline-derived CDR1 and CDR2 are SGHTS and YDEGEE. This CDR3 spans 14 amino acids. DNA for the CDR3: TGTGCCAGCAGGGGGAGACTAGCGGGATATGAGCAGTTCTTC. Protein product: CASRGRLAGYEQFF.

CDR3 DNA: TGTGCCAGCAGTGGTCTAGCGGGGAGCACAGATACGCAGTATTTT. Its translation is CASSGLAGSTDTQYF. The chain recombines TRBV6-5 with TRBJ2-3; TRBD2 agrees at 9 bases. With 5 bases clipped from V and 0 bases from J, the junction kept 3 bases outside the gene matches. Germline CDR1 and CDR2: MNHEY and SVGAGI. This CDR3 is 15 amino acids long.

This chain uses TRBV2 with TRBJ1-6; no clear D. In germline, CDR1 is SNHLY, CDR2 FYNNEI. V was trimmed by 3 bases and J by 0 bases, leaving 6 bases between them. CDR3 length: 15 amino acids. The CDR3 loop is CASSEDHSYNSPLHF. In DNA form, the CDR3 reads TGTGCCAGCAGTGAGGACCACTCCTATAATTCACCCCTCCACTTT.